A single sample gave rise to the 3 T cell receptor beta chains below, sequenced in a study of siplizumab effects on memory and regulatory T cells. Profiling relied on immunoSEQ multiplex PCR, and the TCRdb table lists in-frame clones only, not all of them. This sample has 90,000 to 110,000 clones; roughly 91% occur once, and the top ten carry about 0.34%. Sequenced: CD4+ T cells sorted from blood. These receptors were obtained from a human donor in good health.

The CDR3 DNA reads as TGTGCCAGCAGTGAGTCGTCCGGGACAGGAGTCGGCTACACCTTC. Its translation is CASSESSGTGVGYTF. The V call is TRBV6-1, the J call TRBJ1-2; 8 bases line up with TRBD1. This CDR3 spans 15 amino acids. Trimming took 3 bases from V and 8 from J; bases not matched to a gene: 11. CDR1 is MNHNS, CDR2 SASEGT, per germline.

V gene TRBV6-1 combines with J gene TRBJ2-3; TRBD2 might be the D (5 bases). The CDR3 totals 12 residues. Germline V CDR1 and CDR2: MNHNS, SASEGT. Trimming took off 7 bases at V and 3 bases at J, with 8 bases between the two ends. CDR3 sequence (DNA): TGTGCCAGCACGAGGGAAACAGATACGCAGTATTTT. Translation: CASTRETDTQYF.

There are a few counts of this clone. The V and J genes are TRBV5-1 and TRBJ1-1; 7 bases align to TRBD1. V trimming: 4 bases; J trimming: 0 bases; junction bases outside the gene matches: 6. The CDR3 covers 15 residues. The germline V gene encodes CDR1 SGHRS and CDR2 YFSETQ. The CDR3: CASSPSTGMNTEAFF. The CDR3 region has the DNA TGCGCCAGCAGCCCTTCGACAGGGATGAACACTGAAGCTTTCTTT.